This T cell receptor beta chain was retrieved from a study of cytomegalovirus exposure and HLA in healthy donors. As for the study in general: An earlier analysis found 100 million or so unique TCR beta sequences from 150 million to 200 million T cells.

PCR involved 60 Vbeta and 13 Jbeta primers. Some clones are missing from TCRdb's copy, which holds only in-frame ones; the method was immunoSEQ multiplex PCR. The sample lists 160,000 or so clones, approximately 80% occurring once. The J segment lost 6 bases and the V segment lost 2 bases, leaving 6 bases of the junction unmatched. The CDR3 is made up of 14 amino acids. Germline CDR1 is GTSNPN and CDR2 is SVGIG (reference sequence). A few counts support this clone. The chain combines TRBV30 with TRBJ2-2; 7 bases agree with TRBD2. This TCR was sampled from a man aged 60 to 75 in good health and CMV-seronegative. Sequencing was done on a sample of PBMCs. CDR3 sequence reads: CAWSRGGRPGELFF. In nucleotides, the CDR3 is TGTGCCTGGAGTCGGGGCGGGAGACCCGGGGAGCTGTTTTTT.